This paragraph reports one T cell receptor beta chain. This clone was picked up one time. What this receptor recognizes is not known. No base quality values were provided; no much bigger clone lies one nucleotide off. In the prospective study, participants were about 18 to 90 years old, resided in 20 to 30 geographic areas of the United States, and were enrolled through a virtual design. In the prospective study, participants were assigned to cohorts based on the clinical history participants reported in a screening survey and a study questionnaire. Recovered participants in ImmuneRACE Cohort 3 were defined as having two consecutive negative NP/OP PCR tests, clearance from a healthcare professional, or resolution of symptoms. In the prospective study, whole blood, serum and a nasopharyngeal or oropharyngeal swab were collected from each participant by mobile phlebotomists. Additional blood draws and questionnaires over an approximately 2-month period could optionally be provided by prospective study participants. Blood samples from the prospective study were shipped frozen or at room temperature prior to DNA extraction.

TCRbeta CDR3 regions were amplified from genomic DNA using the immunoSEQ Assay, a bias-controlled multiplex PCR. Per the original workflow: The number of nucleated cells in each sample was estimated from the amplification of reference gene primers within the assay. To quantify the absolute abundance of each unique TCRbeta CDR3 rearrangement, sequence reads were collapsed and filtered. For each sample, productive Simpson clonality was calculated by taking the square root of Simpson's diversity index across productive rearrangements. TCRdb stores this immuneACCESS table with in-frame sequences only. Part of the clones is absent; in the studies checked, under half of the shortfall reflects unresolved V genes, and no reason is known for the rest. For V, J and clone size, that table is used; D and trimming come from the DNA. Across this sample there are approximately 170,000 clones, with 75% to 85% seen only once. Approximately 6% of the sample goes to the ten largest clones.

These data originate in a study of blood T cell repertoires in COVID-19 (dated by TCRdb to the early 2020s). In terms of the full investigation: Samples covering the acute and convalescent phases of COVID-19 were provided by collaborators in the United States, Italy and Spain. The prospective study material was composed of cDNA or gDNA derived from T cells, B-cell-depleted T cells, or PBMCs. The samples were drawn from the first 160 participants of the ongoing ImmuneRACE study and from over a thousand subjects provided by 6 global collaborators. A freely available public database, intended as a resource for researchers studying the immune response to SARS-CoV-2, is where the repertoires were released. Where HLA class I and class II types were available, the types were taken from metadata supplied by the sample provider, not from assay-based typing. The dataset comprised deeply sampled blood TCRbeta repertoires from subjects exposed to, actively infected with, or recovered from COVID-19. Sample metadata almost always included a de-identified subject ID, COVID-19 status, age in years and sex.

Broad study findings and their caveats: How much clinical and demographic metadata was included differed by source and by participant, and the metadata was provided uncurated.

CDR1 is given as SGDLS and CDR2 as YYNGEE, both from the germline V gene. V is cut by 4 bases and J by 9 bases, and the space between the germline ends is 18 bases. Including the terminal cysteine and phenylalanine, the CDR3 comprises 14 residues. This entry keeps only the CDR3 DNA: 42 bases, framed from base 1. The rearrangement combines TRBV9 with TRBJ2-3; the best D guess is TRBD2, with 7 bases matching. The sequencing sample was made of PBMCs or T cells enriched from blood (not recorded which). The TCR sequence derives from a man in his forties who had recovered from COVID-19. The DNA is TGTGCCAGCAGCCCCCGGGGGGCGCAAGGGACGCAGTATTTT. Its product reads: CASSPRGAQGTQYF.